This T cell receptor (delta chain) derives from a study of gamma-delta T cells after stem cell transplantation. TCRdb used CATT to re-call clones from the RT-PCR reads. The sample yields 2,000 to 2,500 delta-chain clones, approximately 4.6% seen once. About this clone: For this DNA, TCRdb reports the protein of a much larger clone, which diverges at residue 12, most likely from a read error; the protein presented here is translated directly from the DNA.

The CDR3 loop spans 18 amino acids. Unmatched junction bases numbered 11, after V lost 0 bases and J lost 0 bases. Germline CDR1 GEAIGNYY, CDR2 EKD. Input material: gamma-delta T cells. V and J are TRDV2 and TRDJ1; 8 nucleotides agree with TRDD3. The clonotype originates from a human donor. It is not recorded whose cells these are; they may come from a transplant donor. CDR3 protein: CACDTLGLGATHTDKLIF. The DNA of the CDR3 is TGTGCCTGTGACACCCTGGGACTGGGGGCCACGCACACCGATAAACTCATCTTT.